These 30 T cell receptor beta chains came from one sample sequenced in a study of cytomegalovirus exposure and HLA in healthy donors. A multiplex PCR was run with 60 Vbeta primers and 13 Jbeta primers. Here immunoSEQ multiplex PCR was the method, and the copy in TCRdb shows in-frame clones only, minus some. The sample contains around 180,000 clones, roughly 70% of which appear only once. Material: PBMCs. These TCRs come from a girl between 10 and 17 years old in good health and CMV-seronegative.

The chain has TRBV10-3 and TRBJ2-2, with TRBD1 identical over 8 bases. Germline lookup yields CDR1 ENHRY and CDR2 SYGVKD. The CDR3 contains 17 residues. Trimming at V came to 0 bases and at J to 1 base, leaving 4 bases not matched to a gene. CDR3: CAISESQGAGNTGELFF. CDR3 bases: TGTGCCATCAGTGAGTCTCAGGGGGCGGGGAACACCGGGGAGCTGTTTTTT.

This chain joins TRBV15 and TRBJ1-6, with D hard to call. With 0 bases removed from V and 2 bases from J, the gap between germline ends came to 11 bases. This CDR3 has 17 amino acids. Germline V CDR1 and CDR2: LNHNV, YYDKDF (reference sequence). DNA of the CDR3: TGTGCCACCAGCAGAGAGGGCAGTGACGCCTATAATTCACCCCTCCACTTT. It translates to CATSREGSDAYNSPLHF. Full variable domain (missing parts from reference TRBV15 and TRBJ1-6): DAMVIQNPRYQVTQFGKPVTLSCSQTLNHNVMYWYQQKSSQAPKLLFHYYDKDFNNEADTPDNFQSRRPNTSFCFLDIRSPGLGDTAMYLCATSREGSDAYNSPLHFGNGTRLTVT.

The chain joins TRBV5-4 to TRBJ2-5; a possible D gene is TRBD2 (6 bases). The end of the DNA aligns better with TRBJ2-7, so the J call may be wrong. The CDR3 is 12 residues long. Per the germline V gene, CDR1 is SGHNT and CDR2 is YYREEE (reference sequence). The CDR3 sequence is CASGLLVGEQYF. DNA for the CDR3: TGTGCCAGCGGACTATTGGTTGGCGAGCAGTACTTC.

The chain uses TRBV19 and TRBJ1-2, with no clear D. Germline V gene sequence: CDR1 LNHDA, CDR2 SQIVND (reference sequence). The CDR3 extends over 14 amino acids. The ends were cut back, 5 bases at V and 1 base at J, with 11 bases in the middle. Written as DNA, the CDR3 is TGTGCCAGTAGTCAACCGGAGCTTAACTATGGCTACACCTTC. Protein sequence: CASSQPELNYGYTF.

This clone was detected only a few times. The chain combines TRBV6-1 with TRBJ2-4; D uncertain. V lost 2 bases and J lost 1, with 12 bases in between. This CDR3 has 16 amino acids. The germline gives CDR1 MNHNS, CDR2 SASEGT. CDR3 sequence: CASSEPPLLAKNIQYF. The DNA for the CDR3 is TGTGCCAGCAGTGAACCACCTCTACTCGCCAAAAACATTCAGTACTTC.

The chain has TRBV28 and TRBJ2-7, with D possibly matching TRBD1 (6 bases). V was pared by 6 bases and J by 6 bases, with 18 bases between. There are 14 residues in the CDR3. CDR1 and CDR2 from the germline V gene are MDHEN and SYDVKM. The CDR3 here is CASSLPRTALEQYF. CDR3 bases: TGTGCCAGCAGCCTCCCCCGGACAGCCCTCGAGCAGTACTTC.

This chain joins TRBV25-1 and TRBJ1-1, with 11 bases fitting TRBD1. The CDR3 is made up of 14 amino acids. CDR1 and CDR2 (germline): MGHDK, SYGVNS. V was clipped by 5 bases and J by 3 bases; unmatched bases: 2. As DNA, the CDR3 is TGTGCCAGCAGTCGGGACAGGGGGTACACTGAAGCTTTCTTT. It specifies CASSRDRGYTEAFF.

V and J are TRBV4-1 and TRBJ2-1, with a possible D match to TRBD2 (6 bases). The V gene lost 2 bases and the J gene lost 3 bases, with 17 bases spanning the gap. This CDR3 has 17 residues. CDR1 is MGHRA and CDR2 is YSYEKL in the germline V gene. The CDR3 spells CASSQRGGGVSYNEQFF. The CDR3, as DNA: TGCGCCAGCAGCCAAAGAGGTGGAGGGGTAAGCTACAATGAGCAGTTCTTC.

The sample holds one count of this clone. V is TRBV10-3 and J is TRBJ2-5, with 12 bases matching TRBD2. The V gene end was trimmed by 3 bases and the J gene end by 1 base; junction bases not matched to a gene: 6. The length of the CDR3 is 17 residues. Per germline, CDR1 ENHRY and CDR2 SYGVKD. CDR3 nucleotides: TGTGCCATCAGTGAATACGGACTAGCGGGGACCCAAGAGACCCAGTACTTC. Its translation: CAISEYGLAGTQETQYF.

The V gene is TRBV2, the J gene TRBJ2-1, with 8 bases aligning to TRBD2. The ends lost 0 bases at V and 10 bases at J; junction bases unmatched: 5. The CDR3 extends over 14 amino acids. Germline assignment: CDR1 SNHLY and CDR2 FYNNEI. The chain's CDR3 is CASSEATRGREQFF. CDR3 coding DNA: TGTGCCAGCAGTGAAGCTACACGCGGGAGGGAGCAGTTCTTC.

This chain uses TRBV28 with TRBJ1-6; TRBD1 might be the D (6 bases). The CDR3 length is 14 residues. V lost 6 bases to trimming and J lost 8 bases, with 14 bases between them. The V gene's germline CDR1 is MDHEN and CDR2 SYDVKM. Written as DNA, the CDR3 is TGTGCCAGCAGCCTGGGGGCTAAGGATTCACCCCTCCACTTT. Encoded protein: CASSLGAKDSPLHF. The whole variable domain, filled in from reference TRBV28 and TRBJ1-6, reads DVKVTQSSRYLVKRTGEKVFLECVQDMDHENMFWYRQDPGLGLRLIYFSYDVKMKEKGDIPEGYSVSREKKERFSLILESASTNQTSMYLCASSLGAKDSPLHFGNGTRLTVT.

This rearrangement joins TRBV19 to TRBJ2-2; possibly TRBD1 for D (6 bases). Trimming removed 3 bases at V and 3 bases at J, with 14 bases between. The CDR3 sequence is 16 residues long. CDR1 is LNHDA and CDR2 is SQIVND in the germline V gene (reference sequence). The CDR3 loop is CASSILWDIDTGELFF. The DNA for the CDR3 is TGTGCCAGTAGTATCCTTTGGGACATCGACACCGGGGAGCTGTTTTTT.

This rearrangement joins TRBV7-3 to TRBJ1-3; D uncertain. CDR1 is SGHTA, CDR2 FQGTGA, per germline. CDR3 length: 13 residues. The V end lost 3 bases, the J end lost 4 bases, and 7 bases lay between the germline ends. This chain's CDR3 is CASSLWEGNTIYF. CDR3 DNA: TGTGCCAGCAGCTTGTGGGAGGGAAACACCATATATTTT.

This clone was recorded a few times. The J gene is TRBJ2-5, the V gene TRBV30, with 7 positions matching TRBD2. Germline values: CDR1 GTSNPN, CDR2 SVGIG (reference sequence). Unmatched junction bases numbered 11, after V lost 5 bases and J lost 5 bases. The CDR3 extends over 14 amino acids. The CDR3 loop reads CAWGFGGGRETQYF. The DNA of the CDR3 is TGTGCCTGGGGGTTTGGCGGGGGTCGGGAGACCCAGTACTTC.

V is TRBV5-1 and J is TRBJ2-1, with TRBD1 matching over 11 bases. The CDR3 runs 16 residues. Unmatched junction bases numbered 7, after V lost 1 base and J lost 7 bases. Germline-derived CDR1 and CDR2 are SGHRS and YFSETQ. CDR3 DNA: TGCGCCAGCAGCTTGTTAGGACAGGGGGCTTCGAATGAGCAGTTCTTC. This codes for CASSLLGQGASNEQFF.

This clone was counted between two and nine times. J is TRBJ2-6 and V is TRBV5-1; D is uncertain. The V gene lost 2 bases and the J gene lost 0 bases, with 24 bases spanning the gap. Per germline, CDR1 SGHRS and CDR2 YFSETQ. The CDR3 runs 21 residues. Here the CDR3 DNA reads TGCGCCAGCAGCTTTCCCCTCACCTCACAGAGACCCGACTCTGGGGCCAACGTCCTGACTTTC. Translated, it gives CASSFPLTSQRPDSGANVLTF.

The chain recombines TRBV30 with TRBJ1-1; possibly TRBD1 for D (6 bases). Germline values: CDR1 GTSNPN, CDR2 SVGIG (reference sequence). Trimming took 3 bases from V and 3 from J, leaving 14 bases between them. There are 14 residues in the CDR3. CDR3 in amino acids: CAWSQGRRDTEAFF. The CDR3, as DNA: TGTGCCTGGAGCCAGGGGCGTAGGGACACTGAAGCTTTCTTT.

This clone was recorded a few times. V is TRBV10-2 and J is TRBJ1-2; maybe TRBD1 (6 bases). Germline CDR1 is WSHSY and CDR2 is SAAADI. This CDR3 region has 14 residues. V gave up 0 bases and J gave up 7 bases, with 12 bases separating them. CDR3 coding DNA: TGCGCCAGCAGTGAGTCGCGGGGGCGCGGTGGCTACACCTTC. It specifies CASSESRGRGGYTF.

The chain has TRBV5-4 and TRBJ1-2; 12 bases line up with TRBD1. The V and J ends lost 3 bases and 10 bases, in that order; junction bases with no gene match: 4. This CDR3 is 13 amino acids long. Germline V gene sequence: CDR1 SGHNT, CDR2 YYREEE (reference sequence). The CDR3: CASSSGTGGDYTF. CDR3 sequence (DNA): TGTGCCAGCAGCTCAGGGACAGGGGGCGACTACACCTTC.

In this sample, this clone turned up once. The chain uses TRBV5-1 and TRBJ2-2, with a tentative D call TRBD2 (7 bases). The CDR3 consists of 13 residues. Trimming took 7 bases from V and 6 from J, leaving 13 bases between them. Germline loops: CDR1 SGHRS, CDR2 YFSETQ. CDR3 sequence reads: CASGGAAAGELFF. CDR3 DNA sequence: TGCGCCAGCGGGGGGGCAGCGGCCGGGGAGCTGTTTTTT.

The chain links TRBV5-6 to TRBJ1-1; 7 bases are a match to TRBD1. The CDR3 spans 14 residues. The ends lost 4 bases at V and 11 bases at J; junction bases unmatched: 14. Germline CDR1 reads SGHDT; CDR2 reads YYEEEE. CDR3 in DNA: TGTGCCAGCAGCCTATTTGGACAGGCGGGCTGGGCTTTCTTT. This codes for CASSLFGQAGWAFF.

V gene TRBV11-2 combines with J gene TRBJ2-7; D gene unclear. In germline, CDR1 is SGHAT, CDR2 FQNNGV. The CDR3 has 13 amino acids. Deletions cut 1 base from V and 3 bases from J, with 7 bases between. Written as DNA, the CDR3 is TGTGCCAGCAGCTTAGTTCACGGCTACGAGCAGTACTTC. Its translation: CASSLVHGYEQYF.

This clone was observed a handful of times. V and J are TRBV4-1 and TRBJ2-7; 8 bases fit TRBD2. Germline V gives CDR1 MGHRA, CDR2 YSYEKL. Trimming removed 1 base from V and 2 bases from J; junction bases left unmatched: 1. This CDR3 has 14 amino acids. CDR3 DNA sequence: TGCGCCAGCAGCCAAGCGGGGGGGGCCTACGAGCAGTACTTC. Amino acids: CASSQAGGAYEQYF.

The chain recombines TRBV28 with TRBJ1-4; D unclear. Trimming removed 6 bases at V and 0 bases at J, with 5 bases between. Germline loops: CDR1 MDHEN, CDR2 SYDVKM. CDR3 length: 13 amino acids. This chain's CDR3 is CASRASTNEKLFF. The CDR3 region has the DNA TGTGCCAGCAGGGCCTCAACTAATGAAAAACTGTTTTTT. The full variable domain, with the rest looked up from reference TRBV28 and TRBJ1-4, is DVKVTQSSRYLVKRTGEKVFLECVQDMDHENMFWYRQDPGLGLRLIYFSYDVKMKEKGDIPEGYSVSREKKERFSLILESASTNQTSMYLCASRASTNEKLFFGSGTQLSVL.

This clone was found a few times. The chain combines TRBV7-2 with TRBJ2-6; D unresolved. The CDR3 consists of 18 residues. The germline CDR1 and CDR2 sequences are SGHTA and FQGNSA. Trimming pared 4 bases from V and 0 bases from J, leaving 16 bases between. The CDR3 nucleotides read TGTGCCAGCAGCTCTTCAGGTGTGTTGGGCTCTGGGGCCAACGTCCTGACTTTC. It codes for CASSSSGVLGSGANVLTF. Complete variable domain (other parts from reference TRBV7-2 and TRBJ2-6): GAGVSQSPSNKVTEKGKDVELRCDPISGHTALYWYRQSLGQGLEFLIYFQGNSAPDKSGLPSDRFSAERTGGSVSTLTIQRTQQEDSAVYLCASSSSGVLGSGANVLTFGAGSRLTVL.

The chain joins TRBV9 to TRBJ2-1; TRBD1 aligns across 9 bases. J lost 10 bases, V lost 4 bases, and 9 bases had no gene match. The germline V gene has CDR1 SGDLS and CDR2 YYNGEE. This CDR3 is built from 14 residues. The DNA for the CDR3 is TGTGCCAGCAGCTTCGAAGGGGGACAGGGAGAGCAGTTCTTC. This gives the protein CASSFEGGQGEQFF.

V gene TRBV18 combines with J gene TRBJ1-5; D gene unclear. The germline V and J ends were trimmed by 0 bases and 1 base, with 7 bases remaining between them. The germline CDR1 and CDR2 sequences are KGHSH and LQKENI. This CDR3 is built from 15 residues. The CDR3 loop is CASSPPAGSNQPQHF. CDR3 in DNA: TGTGCCAGCTCACCACCGGCGGGCAGCAATCAGCCCCAGCATTTT.

The chain combines TRBV9 with TRBJ1-1, with 8 bases matching TRBD1. CDR3 length: 15 residues. Germline V gives CDR1 SGDLS, CDR2 YYNGEE. The junction had 4 bases not matched to a gene; V was cut back by 3 bases and J by 0 bases. The CDR3 nucleotides read TGTGCCAGCAGCGACCCAGGGGGCTTGAACACTGAAGCTTTCTTT. Protein: CASSDPGGLNTEAFF.

This chain joins TRBV5-6 and TRBJ1-5, with a possible D match to TRBD1 (6 bases). Germline V lookup: CDR1 SGHDT, CDR2 YYEEEE. Between the trimmed V and J ends, which lost 0 bases and 3 bases, there was a span of 13 bases. This CDR3 is built from 16 residues. The CDR3 DNA sequence: TGTGCCAGCAGCTTGGAGACAGGTCTTGACAATCAGCCCCAGCATTTT. Amino acid sequence: CASSLETGLDNQPQHF. Filled out from reference TRBV5-6 and TRBJ1-5, the complete variable domain reads DAGVTQSPTHLIKTRGQQVTLRCSPKSGHDTVSWYQQALGQGPQFIFQYYEEEERQRGNFPDRFSGHQFPNYSSELNVNALLLGDSALYLCASSLETGLDNQPQHFGDGTRLSIL.

The chain employs TRBV4-1 and TRBJ2-5, with 11 bases fitting TRBD2. CDR3 length: 15 residues. Germline CDR1 MGHRA, CDR2 YSYEKL. Losses at the gene ends were 4 bases for V and 0 bases for J; bases not matched to a gene: 1. CDR3 sequence (DNA): TGCGCCAGCAGCCTAGCGGGGGGGAACCAAGAGACCCAGTACTTC. Residues: CASSLAGGNQETQYF.